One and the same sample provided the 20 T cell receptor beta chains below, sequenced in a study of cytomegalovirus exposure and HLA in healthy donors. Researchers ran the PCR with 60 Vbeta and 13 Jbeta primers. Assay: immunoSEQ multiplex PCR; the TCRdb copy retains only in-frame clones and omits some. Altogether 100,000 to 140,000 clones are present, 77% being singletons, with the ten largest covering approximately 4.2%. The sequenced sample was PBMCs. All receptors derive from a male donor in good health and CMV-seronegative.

The CDR3 region is CASSLRGLAGAEQYF. The CDR3 bases are TGTGCCAGCAGCTTGAGGGGACTAGCGGGAGCCGAGCAGTACTTC. The chain links TRBV5-4 to TRBJ2-7; 14 nucleotides align to TRBD2. The V segment lost 1 base and the J segment 6 bases; nucleotides outside the gene matches: 3. There are 15 residues in the CDR3. Germline-derived CDR1 and CDR2 are SGHNT and YYREEE (reference sequence).

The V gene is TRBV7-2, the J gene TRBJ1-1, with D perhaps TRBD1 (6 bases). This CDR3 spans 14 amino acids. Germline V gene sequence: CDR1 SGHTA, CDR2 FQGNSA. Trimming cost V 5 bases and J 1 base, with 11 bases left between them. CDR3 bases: TGTGCCAGCAGCCGCCAGGGGAAGAACACTGAAGCTTTCTTT. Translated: CASSRQGKNTEAFF.

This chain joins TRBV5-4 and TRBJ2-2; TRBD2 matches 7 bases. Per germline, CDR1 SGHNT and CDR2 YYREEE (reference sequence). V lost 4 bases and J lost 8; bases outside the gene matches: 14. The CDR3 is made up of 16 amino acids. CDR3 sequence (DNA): TGTGCCAGCAGCCGGGGAGGGGACTCCATGGGGGGGGAGCTGTTTTTT. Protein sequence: CASSRGGDSMGGELFF.

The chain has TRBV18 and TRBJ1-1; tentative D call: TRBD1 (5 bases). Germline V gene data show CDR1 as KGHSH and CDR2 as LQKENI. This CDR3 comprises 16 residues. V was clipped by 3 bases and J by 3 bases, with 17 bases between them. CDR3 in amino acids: CASSPALGGVDTEAFF. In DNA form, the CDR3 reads TGTGCCAGCTCACCGGCCCTGGGGGGAGTTGACACTGAAGCTTTCTTT.

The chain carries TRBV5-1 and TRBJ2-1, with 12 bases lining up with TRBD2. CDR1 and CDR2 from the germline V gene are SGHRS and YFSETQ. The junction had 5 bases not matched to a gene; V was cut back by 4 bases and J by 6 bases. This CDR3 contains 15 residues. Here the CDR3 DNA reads TGCGCCAGCAGCCCCTTGACTAGCGGGAGCAATGAGCAGTTCTTC. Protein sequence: CASSPLTSGSNEQFF.

CDR3 sequence (DNA): TGTGCCTGGAGGAGGCAGGGGGCTCTGGTACCTGTGCAGTACTTC. Amino acids: CAWRRQGALVPVQYF. J is TRBJ2-7 and V is TRBV30; 8 bases map to TRBD1. Per germline, CDR1 GTSNPN and CDR2 SVGIG (reference sequence). This CDR3 has 15 amino acids. V shed 3 bases and J 9 bases; nucleotides not matched to a gene: 16.

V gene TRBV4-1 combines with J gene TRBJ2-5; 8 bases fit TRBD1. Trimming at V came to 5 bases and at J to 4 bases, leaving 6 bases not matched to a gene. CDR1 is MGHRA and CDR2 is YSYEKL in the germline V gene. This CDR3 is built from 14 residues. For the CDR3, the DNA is TGCGCCAGCAGCAAACCAGGGGGCAGAGAGACCCAGTACTTC. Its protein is CASSKPGGRETQYF.

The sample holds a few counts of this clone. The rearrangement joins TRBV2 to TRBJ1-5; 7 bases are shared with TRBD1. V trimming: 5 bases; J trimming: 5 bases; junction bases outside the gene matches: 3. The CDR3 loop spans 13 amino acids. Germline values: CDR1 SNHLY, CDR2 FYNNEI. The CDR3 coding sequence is TGTGCCAGCAGTTACAGGGGCTATCAGCCCCAGCATTTT. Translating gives CASSYRGYQPQHF.

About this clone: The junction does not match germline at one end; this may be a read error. Here the CDR3 reads CASSLSRGLGTTTNEKLFF. DNA for the CDR3: TGTGCCAGCAGCTTATCCAGGGGATTGGGGACCACAACCAATGAAAAACTGTTTTTT. The chain couples TRBV11-2 to TRBJ1-4, with D maybe TRBD1 (6 bases). In germline, CDR1 is SGHAT, CDR2 FQNNGV. CDR3 length equals 19 residues.

Here the CDR3 reads CASSPTGGGSYNEQFF. The DNA for the CDR3 is TGTGCCAGCAGCCCCACAGGGGGCGGATCCTACAATGAGCAGTTCTTC. The V gene is TRBV7-9, the J gene TRBJ2-1; TRBD1 matches 9 bases. Per germline, CDR1 SEHNR and CDR2 FQNEAQ (reference sequence). Trimming took 5 bases from V and 1 from J; bases not matched to a gene: 6. The CDR3 consists of 16 residues.

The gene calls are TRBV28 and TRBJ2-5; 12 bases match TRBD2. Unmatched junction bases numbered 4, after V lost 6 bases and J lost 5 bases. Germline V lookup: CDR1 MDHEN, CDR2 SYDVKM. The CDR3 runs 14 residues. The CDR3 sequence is CASSTGLAGETQYF. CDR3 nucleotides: TGTGCCAGCAGCACCGGACTAGCGGGGGAGACCCAGTACTTC.

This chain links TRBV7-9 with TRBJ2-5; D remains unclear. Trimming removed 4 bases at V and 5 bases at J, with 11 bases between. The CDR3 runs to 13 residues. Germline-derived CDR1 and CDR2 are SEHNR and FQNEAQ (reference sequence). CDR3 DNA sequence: TGTGCCAGCAGCTCCCGGGTAGTGGAGACCCAGTACTTC. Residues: CASSSRVVETQYF.

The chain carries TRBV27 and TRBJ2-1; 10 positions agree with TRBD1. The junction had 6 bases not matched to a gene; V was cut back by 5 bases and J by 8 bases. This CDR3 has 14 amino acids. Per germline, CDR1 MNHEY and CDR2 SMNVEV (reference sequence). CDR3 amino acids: CASSLTGTGDEQFF. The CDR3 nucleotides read TGTGCCAGCAGTCTCACCGGGACAGGGGATGAGCAGTTCTTC.

The CDR3, as DNA: TGTGCCAGCTCACCAGTCGGTCAGGGGGTAGATACGCAGTATTTT. This sequence encodes CASSPVGQGVDTQYF. The chain combines TRBV18 with TRBJ2-3; 7 bases fit TRBD1. The CDR3 has 15 amino acids. V was clipped by 2 bases and J by 5 bases; unmatched bases: 7. Germline CDR1 reads KGHSH; CDR2 reads LQKENI.

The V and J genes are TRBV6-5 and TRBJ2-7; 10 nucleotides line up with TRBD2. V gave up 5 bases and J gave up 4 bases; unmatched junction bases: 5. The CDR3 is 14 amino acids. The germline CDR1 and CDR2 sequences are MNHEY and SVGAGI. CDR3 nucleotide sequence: TGTGCCAGCAGTCTGGCTAGCGGGAGTTACGAGCAGTACTTC. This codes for CASSLASGSYEQYF.

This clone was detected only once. The CDR3 is CASSPGQGGYEQYF. CDR3 in DNA: TGTGCCAGCAGCCCCGGACAGGGTGGCTACGAGCAGTACTTC. This chain joins TRBV13 and TRBJ2-5; 8 nucleotides align to TRBD1. The J call may be faulty, since TRBJ2-7 better matches the DNA end. The CDR3 runs to 14 residues. CDR1 and CDR2 (germline): PRHDT, FYEKMQ (reference sequence).

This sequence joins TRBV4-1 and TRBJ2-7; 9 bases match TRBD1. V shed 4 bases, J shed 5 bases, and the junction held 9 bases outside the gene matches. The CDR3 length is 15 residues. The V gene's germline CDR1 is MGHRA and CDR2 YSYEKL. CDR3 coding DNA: TGCGCCAGCAGCCTGTCTACAGGGGGCATGGACGAGCAGTACTTC. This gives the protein CASSLSTGGMDEQYF.

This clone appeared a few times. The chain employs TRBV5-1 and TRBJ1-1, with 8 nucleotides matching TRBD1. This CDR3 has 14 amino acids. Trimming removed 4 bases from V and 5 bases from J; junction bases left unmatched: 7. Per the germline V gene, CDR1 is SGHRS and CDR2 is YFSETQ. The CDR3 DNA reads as TGCGCCAGCAGCCTGACAGGGGAGAAGACTGAAGCTTTCTTT. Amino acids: CASSLTGEKTEAFF.

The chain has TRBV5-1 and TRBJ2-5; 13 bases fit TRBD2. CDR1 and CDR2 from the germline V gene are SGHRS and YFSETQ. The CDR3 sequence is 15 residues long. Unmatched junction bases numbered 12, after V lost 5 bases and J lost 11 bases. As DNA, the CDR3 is TGCGCCAGCAGGTTAAGGACTAGCGGGAGTTATGAGCAGTACTTC. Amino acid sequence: CASRLRTSGSYEQYF.

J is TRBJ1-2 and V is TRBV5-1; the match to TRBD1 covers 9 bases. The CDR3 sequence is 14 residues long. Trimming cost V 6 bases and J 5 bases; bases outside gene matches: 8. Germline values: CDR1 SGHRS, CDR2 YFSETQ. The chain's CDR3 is CASKIGQGYYGYTF. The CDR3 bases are TGCGCCAGCAAAATCGGACAGGGGTATTATGGCTACACCTTC.